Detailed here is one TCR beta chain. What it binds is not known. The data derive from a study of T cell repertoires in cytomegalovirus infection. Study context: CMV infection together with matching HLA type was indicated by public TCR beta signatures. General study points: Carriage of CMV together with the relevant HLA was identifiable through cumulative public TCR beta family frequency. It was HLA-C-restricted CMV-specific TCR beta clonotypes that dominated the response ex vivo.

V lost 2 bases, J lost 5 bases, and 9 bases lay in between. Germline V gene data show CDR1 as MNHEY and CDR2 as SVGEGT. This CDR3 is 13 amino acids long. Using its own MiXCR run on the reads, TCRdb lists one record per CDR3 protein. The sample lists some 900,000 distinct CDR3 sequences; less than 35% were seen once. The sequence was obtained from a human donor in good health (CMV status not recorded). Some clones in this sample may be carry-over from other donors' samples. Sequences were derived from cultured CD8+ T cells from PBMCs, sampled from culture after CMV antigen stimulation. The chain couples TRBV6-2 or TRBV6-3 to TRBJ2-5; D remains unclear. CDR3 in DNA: TGTGCCAGCAGTTACAGGGTACGGGAGACCCAGTACTTC. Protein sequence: CASSYRVRETQYF.